This section outlines one TCR beta chain sequence together with its context. Its antigen is undetermined. These data are taken from a study of a mutant IDH1 vaccine in newly diagnosed glioma. Turning to the study itself: Patients in the study were vaccinated eight times, receiving shots in weeks 1, 3, 5, 7, 11, 15, 19 and 23. Treated patients were roughly 60% male, roughly 38% female, mean age about 41 years. General study points: Vaccine-induced immune responses were detected in approximately 93% of patients.

Per the germline V gene, CDR1 is SQVTM and CDR2 is ANQGSEA. This CDR3 has 15 amino acids. Germline trimming cut 6 bases from V and 6 bases from J; bases unmatched to any gene: 11. The time point was: week 5, during vaccination. It was 300 ug of mutant IDH1 20-mer peptide that made up each vaccine dose, given with topical imiquimod. Each astrocytoma in the donors was new, WHO grade 3 or 4, IDH1-mutant and ATRX-lost. The assay was immunoSEQ multiplex PCR, and TCRdb's table has in-frame clones only and misses some. The sample has under 70,000 clones; around 84% are singletons. The material was PBMCs, obtained from a glioma patient whose treatment included an IDH1 peptide vaccine. V gene TRBV29-1 combines with J gene TRBJ1-2, with 12 bases fitting TRBD1. The receptor was derived from a woman aged 50 to 60 with glioma. CDR3 loop: CSVGDRGRFINGYTF. The CDR3, as DNA: TGCAGCGTCGGGGACAGGGGGCGCTTCATTAATGGCTACACCTTC.